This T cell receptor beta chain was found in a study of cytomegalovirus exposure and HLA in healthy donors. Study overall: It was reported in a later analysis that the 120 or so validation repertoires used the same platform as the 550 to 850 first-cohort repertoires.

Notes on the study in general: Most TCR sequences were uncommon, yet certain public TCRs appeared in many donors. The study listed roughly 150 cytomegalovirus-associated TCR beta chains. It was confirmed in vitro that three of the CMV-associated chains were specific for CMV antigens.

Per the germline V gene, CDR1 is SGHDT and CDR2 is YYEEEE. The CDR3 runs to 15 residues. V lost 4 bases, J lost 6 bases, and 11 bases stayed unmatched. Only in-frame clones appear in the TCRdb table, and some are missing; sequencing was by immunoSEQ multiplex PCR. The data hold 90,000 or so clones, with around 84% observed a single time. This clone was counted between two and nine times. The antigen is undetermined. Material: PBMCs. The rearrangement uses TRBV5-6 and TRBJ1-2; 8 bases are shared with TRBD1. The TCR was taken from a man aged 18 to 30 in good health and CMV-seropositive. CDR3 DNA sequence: TGTGCCAGCAGCCACGACAGGGGAAGGACCGATGGCTACACCTTC. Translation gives CASSHDRGRTDGYTF.